The subject of this entry is one TCR beta chain. This clone was counted only a few times. Its binding antigen is unknown. Nothing much larger sits one base from this clone, and base qualities are not available. The cohort consisted of some 670 healthy bone marrow donors. At the time of sampling, all cohort members were nominally healthy, though unrecorded immune exposures were likely present. The donor tested CMV seronegative, placing the donor among the approximately 400 seronegative members of the cohort. A peripheral blood sample was provided by each donor, and peripheral blood mononuclear cells were used for TCR beta sequencing. The Qiagen DNeasy Blood Extraction Kit was used to extract genomic DNA from the blood cell samples. The data were obtained in a study of cytomegalovirus exposure and HLA in healthy donors (TCRdb year 2017). General notes on the study: In an earlier analysis of 587 of the donors, about 270 Gb of sequence data and about 110 million unique TCR beta sequences from some 170 million T cells were reported. An early release that covered 500 to 800 HLA-typed donors contained approximately 300 gigabases of sequencing data and 70 million to 100 million unique TCR sequences. The genetic ancestry cluster associated with self-reported Caucasian donors included over 80% of the 300 to 450 genotyped donors. The study aimed to test whether cataloging public T cell receptors could reveal signatures of past pathogen exposure. The T cell repertoires of some 700 subjects were profiled by immunosequencing and related to cytomegalovirus serostatus. In addition to the first cohort of several hundred subjects, a separate validation cohort of approximately 130 different subjects was used. To predict cytomegalovirus infection status, the study brought together high-throughput TCR immunosequencing, statistical association of individual TCRs with disease status, and machine learning. A later analysis re-examined previously published TCR beta repertoires from several hundred donors and added high-resolution HLA genotyping to investigate patterns of TCR occurrence. Rather than using new phenotypic data, the later analysis identified candidate immune exposures from TCR beta sequences and from how often those sequences occurred across donors. In an earlier analysis of around 540 of the donors, high-throughput TCR beta sequencing was used to judge whether each TCR beta V gene segment behaved as functional or pseudogenic. Donor age, sex, ethnicity and CMV serostatus were collected together with the repertoire data. A later genetic analysis took genome-wide SNP genotypes for about 60% of the roughly 670 donors and used that subset as a discovery cohort. All discovery cohort repertoires had been generated using a single sequencing platform. Both class I and class II loci were covered by HLA typing, at four-digit resolution. Typing coverage differed by locus: A, B, C, DRB1 and DQB1 were typed in roughly 620-630 donors, DQA1 in about 550, DPA1 in around 600, and DPB1 in 450 to 480. Five DR-DQ haplotypes were handled as single units for association and clustering, since linkage in the cohort was strong. Among roughly 400 genotyped donors of the cohort, an average of roughly 230,000 unique TCR beta nucleotide sequences was sequenced per donor, of which roughly 17% were non-productive. Study-level results and caveats: Presence/absence analyses assumed roughly uniform sequencing depth across donors, an assumption that may not hold. Linkage disequilibrium might explain the correlated functional status among segregating V segments, but an unknown experimental factor could not be excluded. A later genetic analysis reported fewer N-insertions in productive TCRs among donors in an Asian-associated ancestry cluster than the roughly 700-donor mean. Only TCR beta chains were sequenced in this cohort, and the absence of alpha or paired-chain data limited detectable features. It was suggested by the authors that the approach could potentially be generalized to other disease states and immunological phenotypes. In a later analysis, most CMV-associated TCR beta chains were found to appear HLA-restricted, with HLA associations seemingly driven largely by CMV exposure. According to a later analysis, parvovirus B19, influenza, CMV and Epstein-Barr virus appeared linked to several top co-occurrence clusters. A later analysis associated 15,000 to 20,000 TCR beta sequences with specific HLA alleles at a false discovery rate of 0.05. HLA typing was unavailable for some donors at each locus, so association tests used only the typed subset. An association between a missense DCLRE1C variant and V-gene and J-gene trimming of TCR beta chains was found in a later genetic analysis and replicated in an independent cohort. Cytomegalovirus status was reported to be diagnosed by the classifier with high specificity and sensitivity in both the original and validation cohorts. A further reported finding was that TCR beta sequences accurately predicted the HLA-A and HLA-B alleles for most subjects in the first cohort. A later analysis found that TCR association rates varied across HLA loci, with DRB1 alleles showing the most associated TCRs and HLA-C alleles the fewest. In an earlier analysis of approximately 590 of the donors, most TCR beta V segments were observed in productive rearrangements about 90% or about 30% of the time, broadly matching IMGT annotations. Most TCR sequences were seen in very few donors, while some public TCRs were found in many individuals. The sequencing pipeline was judged likely to have produced a cluster of highly shared sequence variants as a technical artifact. Compared with equally common non-associated chains, HLA-associated TCR beta chains in a later analysis were more clonally expanded and had lower generation probabilities. When HLA alleles, especially DR and DQ, strongly co-occurred, TCR associations were difficult to assign to individual alleles. A few of the identified cytomegalovirus-associated TCR beta chains were confirmed in vitro to be specific for cytomegalovirus antigens. Some IMGT-functional V segments, including TRBV6-2 and TRBV6-3, could not be distinguished by the 87-base-pair reads and were therefore excluded. The study gave a list of 150 to 200 TCR beta chains associated with cytomegalovirus. Because counts were too low, more than 15 rarely observed V segments, including chromosome 9 orphons, were excluded from the earlier analysis of several hundred of the donors. The only immune exposure information available for the cohort was CMV serostatus.

Library method: the immunoSEQ multiplex PCR assay. For the multiplex PCR, a mixture combining 60 forward primers for TCR Vbeta segments and 13 reverse primers for TCR Jbeta segments was used. The CDR3 region of rearranged TCR beta genes was amplified from genomic DNA with a multiplex PCR assay. Amplified TCR beta libraries were sequenced as 87-base-pair reads on the Illumina HiSeq System. The authors' analysis ran thus. In a later analysis, 80 million or so unique TCR beta chains were counted across the approximately 640 repertoires, and roughly 11 million of these chains were shared by at least two donors. A nearest-neighbor algorithm error-corrected the raw reads and collapsed the reads into unique sequences, merging closely related sequences to remove PCR and sequencing errors. To assign V, D and J gene segments, CDR3 sequences were aligned to IMGT reference sequences. For a sequence to be retained, a match of at least six nucleotides to both a V gene segment and a J gene segment was required. A rearrangement counted as productive if the CDR3 had no stop codons and remained in frame with V and J, and every other rearrangement counted as non-productive. CDR3 was defined according to IMGT convention as the region running from the second conserved V-encoded cysteine to the conserved J-encoded phenylalanine. The earlier analysis of about 640 of the donors excluded any sequence lacking an unambiguous match to a single V gene segment. In an earlier analysis of about 590 of the donors, a V segment was called functional when productive rearrangements were above 56.7%, and segregating when the standard deviation between donors exceeded 5%. A statistical classification framework was built for diagnosing cytomegalovirus status from the catalog of TCR beta chain sequences. In a later analysis, V and J genes were assigned by comparing TCR nucleotide sequences against IMGT/GENE-DB human TR gene sequences. A later analysis assigned CDR3 sequences and most-parsimonious VDJ recombination scenarios with the TCRdist pipeline. In a later analysis, each TCR beta chain was defined by its CDR3 amino acid sequence together with its V-gene family, and reads without a unique V-gene family were excluded. As a way to deal with suspected cross-contamination and a sequencing artifact, a later analysis dropped 640 or so nucleotide sequences that were highly shared and had low generation probability. In a later analysis, a clonal expansion index was calculated for each public chain from normalized within-repertoire ranks of inferred template counts. A later analysis computed generation probabilities with a VDJ recombination model fitted to out-of-frame rearrangements, and checked the results against IGoR. A later analysis scored TCR-TCR, TCR-HLA and TCR-CMV co-occurrence with hypergeometric tests, applying a repertoire-size bias correction to TCR pairs. In a later analysis, false discovery rates were estimated by permuting HLA or CMV assignments 20 times. In a later analysis, co-occurring TCRs were grouped with DBSCAN, and TCRdist sequence similarity was added when clustering was performed within HLA-allele-positive subsets. Repertoires with fewer than 30,000 or more than 120,000 public chains were left out of co-occurrence clustering, as were five repertoires with anomalous nucleotide sharing. Sourced from immuneACCESS, this table was stored by TCRdb with only in-frame sequences that have V and J called. A share of the clones is absent; for the studies checked, an unresolved V gene accounts for under half, and the remainder has no known explanation. V and J calls and clone size are given by that table; D and trimming were obtained from the DNA. The sample yields around 130,000 clones; just under 80% were counted once. About 1.5% of the sample is in the top ten clones.

Counted from cysteine to phenylalanine, this CDR3 has 14 amino acids. The entry retains the CDR3 DNA only, 42 bases that are in frame from base 1. CDR1 and CDR2, per the germline V gene, are SGHRS and YFSETQ. At the junction V is shortened by 4 bases and J by 3 bases, with 13 bases in between. The sequence is built from TRBV5-1 and TRBJ1-2, with the identity of the D gene unclear. This receptor was identified in a woman aged 18-29 years in good health and CMV-seronegative. Specimen: PBMCs. The DNA sequence is given as TGCGCCAGCAGCCGGACGGGGTCCGACTATGGCTACACCTTC. The resulting protein is CASSRTGSDYGYTF.